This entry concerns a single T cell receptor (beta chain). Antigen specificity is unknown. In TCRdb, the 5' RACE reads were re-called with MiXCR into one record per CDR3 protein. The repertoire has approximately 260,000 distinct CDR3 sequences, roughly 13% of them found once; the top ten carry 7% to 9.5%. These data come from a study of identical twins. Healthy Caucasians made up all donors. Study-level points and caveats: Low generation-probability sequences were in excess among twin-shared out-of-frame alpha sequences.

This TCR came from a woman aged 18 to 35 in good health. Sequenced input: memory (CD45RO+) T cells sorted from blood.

The CDR3 region has the DNA TGCGCCAGCAGCAGGGACCGTTCGGGGAATGAGCAGTTCTTC. Translation: CASSRDRSGNEQFF. The chain recombines TRBV5-1 with TRBJ2-1, with D tentatively TRBD1 or TRBD2 (5 bases each). The CDR3 is made up of 14 amino acids. The V and J ends lost 4 bases and 7 bases respectively, with 15 bases between them. Germline V CDR1 and CDR2: SGHRS, YFSETQ. Looking up the rest from reference TRBV5-1 and TRBJ2-1 gives the full variable domain: KAGVTQTPRYLIKTRGQQVTLSCSPISGHRSVSWYQQTPGQGLQFLFEYFSETQRNKGNFPGRFSGRQFSNSRSEMNVSTLELGDSALYLCASSRDRSGNEQFFGPGTRLTVL.